This T cell receptor beta chain was recovered during a study of vaccination and CD4 T cells after COVID-19. Looking at the study overall: Post-vaccine sample collection happened at a median of approximately 10 weeks after dose two, ranging 14 to 241. Overlapping peptides covering the spike proteins of SARS-CoV-2, HCoV-NL63, HCoV-OC43 and HCoV-229E were added to stimulate cells.

For this clonotype: Antigen: not known.

Cultured CD4+ T-cell DNA underwent Oncomine TCR Beta short-read sequencing. It was from cultured CD4+ T cells that genomic DNA was extracted. TCRdb fed the PCR reads into MiXCR, producing one record per CDR3 protein. The sample yields several thousand distinct CDR3 sequences, over 25% seen once. General study results and limits: Post-vaccination, and not before, a median 86.3% of reactive clones appeared in convalescent patients.

Treatment defined: approximately 11-day PBMC culture with coronavirus spike peptide pools or control peptides (ViraFEST assay). CD4+ T cells that came from the unexposed donor were collected before the COVID-19 pandemic (2011-2018). Days 3 and 7 were when half the medium was replaced with fresh IL-2 medium. The CDR3 consists of 18 residues. CDR1 MNHEY and CDR2 SVGEGT come from the germline V gene. Unmatched junction bases numbered 8, after V lost 4 bases and J lost 0 bases. The chain joins TRBV6-2 or TRBV6-3 to TRBJ2-7; 14 bases align to TRBD2. Sequenced: CD4+ T cells from blood, cultured in vitro. The TCR sequence derives from a human donor in good health. The CDR3 is CASSFGTSGRGTSYEQYF. CDR3 nucleotides: TGTGCCAGCAGTTTCGGGACTAGCGGGAGAGGGACCTCCTACGAGCAGTACTTC.